This T cell receptor (beta chain) comes out of a study of blood T cells in healthy people across ages. General observations from the study: Bulk PBMC profiling left naive and antigen-experienced comparisons inconclusive. The study regarded diversity estimates from one million T cells as underestimates.

This CDR3 spans 16 amino acids. Trimming removed 2 bases at V and 6 bases at J, with 17 bases between. Per germline, CDR1 MDHEN and CDR2 SYDVKM. For the second PCR, which ran for about 6 to 11 cycles, a sample-barcoded 5' primer and a J-beta primer mix were used. The template-switch adaptor, which had 12 random nucleotides, put a tag on each cDNA molecule. TCRdb re-called the 5' RACE reads through MiXCR, storing one row per CDR3 protein. Of approximately 1.5 million distinct CDR3 sequences in the sample, approximately 39% were seen once. To note about this clonotype: The target antigen is unknown.

The J gene is TRBJ1-5, the V gene TRBV28, with a possible D match to TRBD1 (6 bases). This receptor was identified in a woman between 18 and 30 years old in good health. The sequenced material came from blood. The CDR3 sequence is CASSLRGPYKIQPQHF. The CDR3 bases are TGTGCCAGCAGTTTACGGGGGCCGTACAAGATTCAGCCCCAGCATTTT.